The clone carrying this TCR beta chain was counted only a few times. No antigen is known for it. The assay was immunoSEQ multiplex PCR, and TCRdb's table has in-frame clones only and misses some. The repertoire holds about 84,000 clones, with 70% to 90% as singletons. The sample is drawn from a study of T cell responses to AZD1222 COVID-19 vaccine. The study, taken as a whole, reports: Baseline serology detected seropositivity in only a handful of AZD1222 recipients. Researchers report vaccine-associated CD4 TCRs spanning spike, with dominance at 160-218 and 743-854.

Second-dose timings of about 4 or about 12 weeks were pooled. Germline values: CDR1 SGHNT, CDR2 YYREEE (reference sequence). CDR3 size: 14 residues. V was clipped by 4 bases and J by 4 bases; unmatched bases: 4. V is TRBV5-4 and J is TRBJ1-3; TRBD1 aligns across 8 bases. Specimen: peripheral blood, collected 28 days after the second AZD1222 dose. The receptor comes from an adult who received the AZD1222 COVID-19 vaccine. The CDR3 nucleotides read TGTGCCAGCAGCAGGACAGGGACCGGAAACACCATATATTTT. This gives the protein CASSRTGTGNTIYF.